Shown below are 28 T cell receptor beta chains from a single sample sequenced in a study of technical replicates of blood from several donors. The assay was immunoSEQ multiplex PCR, and TCRdb's table has in-frame clones only and misses some. Here the sample spans about 70,000 clones, around 95% being singletons. The sample was T cells isolated from PBMCs. The receptors were sampled from a human donor in good health.

This clone is a singleton in its sample. This chain links TRBV5-6 with TRBJ1-1; D unclear. CDR1 is SGHDT, CDR2 YYEEEE, per germline. V lost 4 bases and J lost 6, with 19 bases in between. The CDR3 consists of 15 residues. The CDR3 DNA sequence: TGTGCCAGCAGCGCGACCCCACGCACAGAAGCTGAAGCTTTCTTT. Its protein is CASSATPRTEAEAFF.

The J gene is TRBJ1-2, the V gene TRBV5-5; D is ambiguous. Per germline, CDR1 SGHKS and CDR2 YYEKEE (reference sequence). This CDR3 region has 15 residues. Trimming took 0 bases from V and 4 from J, leaving 13 bases between them. The DNA of the CDR3 is TGTGCCAGCAGCTTGGATGGGCGTCAGCCCTATGGCTACACCTTC. This codes for CASSLDGRQPYGYTF.

V and J are TRBV14 and TRBJ1-2; 7 bases map to TRBD1. The J segment lost 5 bases and the V segment lost 3 bases, leaving 9 bases of the junction unmatched. This CDR3 spans 15 amino acids. Per the germline V gene, CDR1 is SGHDN and CDR2 is FVKESK. CDR3 residues: CASSHAAGTAYGYTF. The CDR3 nucleotides read TGTGCCAGCAGCCATGCTGCCGGGACAGCTTATGGCTACACCTTC.

This clone was counted between two and nine times. The chain is built from TRBV4-2 and TRBJ2-1; TRBD2 might be the D (6 bases). This CDR3 has 13 residues. CDR1 is LGHNA, CDR2 YNFKEQ, per germline. The V and J ends lost 6 bases and 4 bases respectively, with 10 bases between them. The CDR3 here is CASSTGGYNEQFF. The CDR3 nucleotides read TGTGCCAGCAGTACTGGGGGGTACAATGAGCAGTTCTTC.

This clone was observed a handful of times. This sequence joins TRBV2 and TRBJ1-1, with a possible D match to TRBD1 (5 bases). V shed 4 bases and J shed 5 bases, with 11 bases lying between them. Per germline, CDR1 SNHLY and CDR2 FYNNEI. The CDR3 totals 13 residues. The CDR3 sequence is CASSGQGGTEAFF. In DNA form, the CDR3 reads TGTGCCAGCAGTGGTCAGGGAGGGACTGAAGCTTTCTTT. Full variable domain (outside the CDR3, taken from reference TRBV2 and TRBJ1-1): EPEVTQTPSHQVTQMGQEVILRCVPISNHLYFYWYRQILGQKVEFLVSFYNNEISEKSEIFDDQFSVERPDGSNFTLKIRSTKLEDSAMYFCASSGQGGTEAFFGQGTRLTVV.

The chain carries TRBV27 and TRBJ2-7; the D is unclear. The CDR3 contains 13 residues. The germline V gene encodes CDR1 MNHEY and CDR2 SMNVEV (reference sequence). V lost 4 bases, J lost 2 bases, and 9 bases lay in between. In DNA, the CDR3 is TGTGCCAGCAGTTCCTACAGTACCTACGAGCAGTACTTC. This gives the protein CASSSYSTYEQYF.

This clone was seen a single time. The chain joins TRBV12-5 to TRBJ1-3; no firm D call. Germline V lookup: CDR1 LGHNT, CDR2 FRNRAP. Trimming took off 0 bases at V and 5 bases at J, with 17 bases between the two ends. The CDR3 length is 17 residues. CDR3 coding DNA: TGTGCTAGTGGTTTGGTCCCGGGAGGGCCCCTAAGAAACACCATATATTTT. Its translation: CASGLVPGGPLRNTIYF.

CDR3 nucleotides: TGTGCCAGCAGCCAGAGACTAGCGGGAGGGCTCTACGAGCAGTACTTC. As protein: CASSQRLAGGLYEQYF. V is TRBV14 and J is TRBJ2-7; 14 nucleotides match TRBD2. V lost 3 bases to trimming and J lost 3 bases; unmatched junction nucleotides: 4. The CDR3 runs 16 residues. The germline gives CDR1 SGHDN, CDR2 FVKESK. Using reference TRBV14 and TRBJ2-7 for the parts outside the CDR3, the full variable domain is EAGVTQFPSHSVIEKGQTVTLRCDPISGHDNLYWYRRVMGKEIKFLLHFVKESKQDESGMPNNRFLAERTGGTYSTLKVQPAELEDSGVYFCASSQRLAGGLYEQYFGPGTRLTVT.

The chain has TRBV19 and TRBJ1-5, with a possible D match to TRBD1 (6 bases). Germline V lookup: CDR1 LNHDA, CDR2 SQIVND (reference sequence). The CDR3 is made up of 12 amino acids. Trimming took 6 bases from V and 4 from J, leaving 7 bases between them. CDR3 amino acids: CASRQGNQPQHF. CDR3 DNA: TGTGCCAGTAGACAGGGAAATCAGCCCCAGCATTTT.

The chain carries TRBV7-2 and TRBJ2-3; weak D call: TRBD1 (5 bases). Germline V CDR1 and CDR2: SGHTA, FQGNSA. CDR3 length: 13 residues. The ends were cut back, 5 bases at V and 8 bases at J, with 14 bases in the middle. Here the CDR3 DNA reads TGTGCCAGCAGCCCCACGCAGGGTATTACGCAGTATTTT. It specifies CASSPTQGITQYF.

The chain couples TRBV19 to TRBJ1-1; no clear D gene. The CDR3 is 14 amino acids. Trimming removed 5 bases from V and 1 base from J, with 11 bases in between. Per the germline V gene, CDR1 is LNHDA and CDR2 is SQIVND (reference sequence). Here the CDR3 DNA reads TGTGCCAGTAGTCCCACTCGAGGGAACACTGAAGCTTTCTTT. Protein sequence: CASSPTRGNTEAFF.

The rearrangement joins TRBV9 to TRBJ2-2; D is ambiguous. Germline V gene data show CDR1 as SGDLS and CDR2 as YYNGEE. CDR3 length: 16 amino acids. V lost 0 bases and J lost 3, with 12 bases in between. In nucleotides, the CDR3 is TGTGCCAGCAGCGTAGGCGGCGGATATTACACCGGGGAGCTGTTTTTT. Residues: CASSVGGGYYTGELFF. The full variable domain, rest sourced from reference TRBV9 and TRBJ2-2, is DSGVTQTPKHLITATGQRVTLRCSPRSGDLSVYWYQQSLDQGLQFLIQYYNGEERAKGNILERFSAQQFPDLHSELNLSSLELGDSALYFCASSVGGGYYTGELFFGEGSRLTVL.

This clone was seen a few times. This chain joins TRBV4-1 and TRBJ1-5; TRBD1 agrees at 8 bases. The CDR3 has 15 amino acids. J lost 2 bases, V lost 2 bases, and 2 bases had no gene match. CDR1 and CDR2 (germline): MGHRA, YSYEKL. Here the CDR3 DNA reads TGCGCCAGCAGCCAACAGACAGGGGGCAATCAGCCCCAGCATTTT. It specifies CASSQQTGGNQPQHF.

The chain links TRBV4-3 to TRBJ2-7; maybe TRBD2 (6 bases). CDR3 length: 14 residues. Germline CDR1 reads LGHNA; CDR2 reads YSLEER. Trimming took off 0 bases at V and 3 bases at J, with 9 bases between the two ends. CDR3 sequence: CASSQDVGGYEQYF. CDR3 nucleotide sequence: TGCGCCAGCAGCCAAGATGTGGGGGGCTACGAGCAGTACTTC.

In its sample, this clone was seen a few times. The J gene is TRBJ1-1, the V gene TRBV5-1, with D possibly matching TRBD1 (6 bases). CDR1 SGHRS and CDR2 YFSETQ come from the germline V gene. The length of the CDR3 is 13 residues. The ends were cut back, 4 bases at V and 4 bases at J, with 11 bases in the middle. CDR3 DNA sequence: TGCGCCAGCAGCCTCACAGGGAGCACTGAAGCTTTCTTT. This gives the protein CASSLTGSTEAFF.

The chain employs TRBV5-6 and TRBJ1-4, with D possibly being TRBD1 (5 bases). This CDR3 is built from 17 residues. CDR1 and CDR2 from the germline V gene are SGHDT and YYEEEE. V was shortened by 4 bases and J by 7 bases, with 23 bases between the two germline ends. The CDR3 here is CASSPSQVRTRGEKLFF. DNA of the CDR3: TGTGCCAGCAGCCCCTCACAGGTGAGGACGAGAGGTGAAAAACTGTTTTTT.

The rearrangement joins TRBV6-5 to TRBJ2-7; a possible D gene is TRBD1 (5 bases). Germline CDR1 MNHEY, CDR2 SVGAGI. Trimming removed 2 bases from V and 2 bases from J, with 10 bases in between. This CDR3 is 14 amino acids long. The CDR3 loop is CASSYNRPAYEQYF. CDR3 in DNA: TGTGCCAGCAGTTACAACAGGCCGGCCTACGAGCAGTACTTC.

The chain employs TRBV6-5 and TRBJ1-1; no reliable D call. V lost 4 bases and J 3 bases, leaving 15 bases between the germline ends. There are 15 residues in the CDR3. Germline values: CDR1 MNHEY, CDR2 SVGAGI. For the CDR3, the DNA is TGTGCCAGCAGTTCTGGTACCGGGTTTTACACTGAAGCTTTCTTT. Translation: CASSSGTGFYTEAFF.

This clone occurred a few times. J is TRBJ2-7 and V is TRBV2, with TRBD2 as a possible D gene (6 bases). Per the germline V gene, CDR1 is SNHLY and CDR2 is FYNNEI. The CDR3 loop spans 15 amino acids. Trimming shortened V by 8 bases and J by 5 bases, and 22 bases separated the two germline ends. CDR3 amino acids: CASSASGLTRHEQYF. DNA for the CDR3: TGTGCCAGCTCCGCCTCGGGACTCACTCGGCACGAGCAGTACTTC.

The chain uses TRBV4-3 and TRBJ1-4; D gene ambiguous. V was shortened by 4 bases and J by 0 bases, with 12 bases between the two germline ends. Germline CDR1 LGHNA, CDR2 YSLEER. CDR3 length equals 16 residues. CDR3 nucleotides: TGCGCCAGCAGCCGAATAACAGCTGCAACTAATGAAAAACTGTTTTTT. Encoded protein: CASSRITAATNEKLFF.

This clone was recorded once. The genes are TRBV5-5 and TRBJ2-7; TRBD1 agrees at 9 bases. Germline loops: CDR1 SGHKS, CDR2 YYEKEE (reference sequence). The CDR3 consists of 15 residues. Germline trimming cut 7 bases from V and 4 bases from J; bases unmatched to any gene: 12. DNA for the CDR3: TGTGCCAGCTTAGGGCTGGGGGACAGGGAGTACGAGCAGTACTTC. Translating gives CASLGLGDREYEQYF.

The chain uses TRBV7-8 and TRBJ1-5, with D possibly TRBD1 on 5 matching bases. The germline CDR1 and CDR2 sequences are SGHVS and FQNEAQ. The CDR3 extends over 13 amino acids. V shed 8 bases and J shed 0 bases, with 8 bases lying between them. The CDR3 sequence is CASSGGSNQPQHF. The CDR3 region has the DNA TGTGCCAGCTCGGGGGGTAGCAATCAGCCCCAGCATTTT.

V is TRBV7-6 and J is TRBJ1-3; D is unclear. This CDR3 comprises 17 residues. V lost 3 bases and J 2 bases, leaving 17 bases between the germline ends. The germline V gene encodes CDR1 SGHVS and CDR2 FNYEAQ. The CDR3 is CASSLYSQIGAGNTIYF. The CDR3 DNA reads TGTGCCAGCAGCTTGTACTCACAGATCGGCGCTGGAAACACCATATATTTT.

This clone was found once. The V and J genes are TRBV2 and TRBJ2-2; D gene uncertain. The CDR3 runs 14 residues. Trimming removed 5 bases from V and 1 base from J, with 8 bases in between. Germline CDR1 and CDR2: SNHLY and FYNNEI. This CDR3 is CASSLPLNTGELFF. As DNA, the CDR3 is TGTGCCAGCAGTCTTCCACTGAACACCGGGGAGCTGTTTTTT.

The V and J genes are TRBV7-9 and TRBJ2-7, with 12 bases matching TRBD2. V trimming: 5 bases; J trimming: 3 bases; junction bases outside the gene matches: 8. Germline V gene sequence: CDR1 SEHNR, CDR2 FQNEAQ (reference sequence). This CDR3 comprises 16 residues. CDR3 bases: TGTGCCAGCAGCCCAGCGAGACTAGCGGGAGACTACGAGCAGTACTTC. It translates to CASSPARLAGDYEQYF.

The chain joins TRBV7-8 to TRBJ1-5; no clear D. Germline-derived CDR1 and CDR2 are SGHVS and FQNEAQ. V lost 5 bases and J 6 bases, leaving 14 bases between the germline ends. CDR3 size: 14 residues. The CDR3 DNA is TGTGCCAGCAGCCTGCGGGGTCGGGGTCAGCCCCAGCATTTT. This translates into CASSLRGRGQPQHF.

V is TRBV9 and J is TRBJ1-5; no firm D call. Germline assignment: CDR1 SGDLS and CDR2 YYNGEE. This CDR3 contains 14 residues. V lost 0 bases and J lost 3, with 7 bases in between. The CDR3 DNA reads as TGTGCCAGCAGCGTAGGCCAGGACAATCAGCCCCAGCATTTT. It is translated as CASSVGQDNQPQHF.

The CDR3 here is CSVVMNTEAFF. The CDR3 nucleotides read TGCAGCGTTGTTATGAACACTGAAGCTTTCTTT. The rearrangement joins TRBV29-1 to TRBJ1-1; D remains ambiguous. Germline assignment: CDR1 SQVTM and CDR2 ANQGSEA. This CDR3 has 11 residues. V lost 4 bases, J lost 0 bases, and 3 bases lay in between.